The rows below give T cell receptor beta chains drawn from one sample of a study of cytomegalovirus exposure and HLA in healthy donors. Produced via immunoSEQ multiplex PCR; TCRdb's table is partial and in-frame only. The table lists some 200,000 clones, roughly 87% of them singletons. Material: PBMCs. All receptors come from a girl under three years old in good health and CMV-seronegative. Each CDR3 is given with its conserved first and last residue. The D gene is left open where the match is weak. Rows may omit the clone size; those that give it use once, few, many or a size class.

TRBJ2-2 | . | TRBV7-6 | . | TGTGCCAGCGTCAGCCAGCGGGACACCGGGGAGCTGTTTTTT | CASVSQRDTGELFF
TRBJ2-2 | . | TRBV9 | TRBD1 | TGTGCCAGCAGCGTAGAGGGGGCCGCTACCGGGGAGCTGTTTTTT | CASSVEGAATGELFF
TRBJ1-2 | . | TRBV4-1 | TRBD1 | TGCGCCAGCAGCCAAGATCGGACAGGGAGCTATGGCTACACCTTC | CASSQDRTGSYGYTF
TRBJ2-1 | . | TRBV7-3 | . | TGTGCCAGCAGCTTAATGGTGGGAGACTCCTACAATGAGCAGTTCTTC | CASSLMVGDSYNEQFF
TRBJ2-1 | . | TRBV4-3 | TRBD2 | TGCGCCAGCAGCCAAGTTGCGGGAGGGGGCTACAATGAGCAGTTCTTC | CASSQVAGGGYNEQFF
TRBJ2-1 | . | TRBV7-9 | TRBD1 | TGTGCCAGCAGCTCAAGACCGACAGGGGACAATGAGCAGTTCTTC | CASSSRPTGDNEQFF
TRBJ2-1 | . | TRBV29-1 | TRBD2 | TGCAGCGTTGAACCTCCCCGTAGCGGGAGGGTCCATGAGCAGTTCTTC | CSVEPPRSGRVHEQFF
TRBJ2-7 | . | TRBV6-5 | . | TGTGCCAGCAGGGCCGGGACTTCCTACGAGCAGTACTTC | CASRAGTSYEQYF
TRBJ2-3 | . | TRBV7-6 | TRBD1 | TGTGCCAGCAGCCCTCGACAGGGCGCAGATACGCAGTATTTT | CASSPRQGADTQYF
TRBJ1-2 | . | TRBV30 | . | TGTGCCTGGAGTGTACAGGGCCATGGCTACACCTTC | CAWSVQGHGYTF
TRBJ2-1 | . | TRBV11-2 | TRBD2 | TGTGCCAGCAGCTTAGGGGAGGGCCATACAAATGAGCAGTTCTTC | CASSLGEGHTNEQFF
TRBJ1-6 | . | TRBV6-6 | TRBD1 | TGTGCCAGCAGCCAAGACAGGGGGGAATCCTCACCCCTCCACTTT | CASSQDRGESSPLHF
TRBJ2-3 | . | TRBV7-8 | TRBD1 | TGTGCCAGCAGCAAAACAGACAGGGTACGTCGCGATACGCAGTATTTT | CASSKTDRVRRDTQYF
TRBJ1-2 | once | TRBV6-5 | TRBD1 | TGTGCCAGCAGTTGGGACAGGCCACCTCTCGGCTATGGCTACACCTTC | CASSWDRPPLGYGYTF
TRBJ1-4 | . | TRBV18 | . | TGTGCCAGCTCACCAGCGGAAGGTGGTGAAAAACTGTTTTTT | CASSPAEGGEKLFF
TRBJ1-1 | . | TRBV5-1 | . | TGCGCCAGCAGAGACAGGTTGAACACTGAAGCTTTCTTT | CASRDRLNTEAFF
TRBJ2-5 | . | TRBV10-2 | TRBD2 | TGCGCCAGCAGTGTCTCGGGGGGGGCGCGGGAGACCCAGTACTTC | CASSVSGGARETQYF
TRBJ2-5 | . | TRBV6-5 | TRBD2 | TGTGCCAGCAGGAGCCTAGCGGGAGGGGGGGAGACCCAGTACTTC | CASRSLAGGGETQYF
TRBJ2-5 | . | TRBV2 | . | TGTGCCAGCTCGAGCAGGGGCGTTGGAGAGACCCAGTACTTC | CASSSRGVGETQYF
TRBJ2-7 | . | TRBV2 | TRBD2 | TGTGCCAGCACCACCCGAGGACTAGCGGGGGACGAGCAGTACTTC | CASTTRGLAGDEQYF
TRBJ1-1 | . | TRBV10-1 | . | TGCGCCAGCAGTGAGTTCCAGGGGTTGGGGAGCACTGAAGCTTTCTTT | CASSEFQGLGSTEAFF
TRBJ2-3 | . | TRBV7-3 | . | TGTGCCAGCAGCTTAAGCGGGAGCACAGATACGCAGTATTTT | CASSLSGSTDTQYF
TRBJ2-5 | . | TRBV5-8 | TRBD2 | TGTGCCAGCAGCCCTCCCGGGACTAGTAGGCGGACCCAGTACTTC | CASSPPGTSRRTQYF
TRBJ2-3 | . | TRBV9 | . | TGTGCCAGCAGCGAGGGGGATATCACCGGCCAATATACGCAGTATTTT | CASSEGDITGQYTQYF
TRBJ1-1 | . | TRBV5-8 | TRBD1 | TGTGCCAGCAGCTTTTGGACAGGGTGGAATCCTGAAGCTTTCTTT | CASSFWTGWNPEAFF
TRBJ2-3 | . | TRBV7-2 | . | TGTGCCAGCAGCTTCTTTTCACGGACAGATACGCAGTATTTT | CASSFFSRTDTQYF
TRBJ2-1 | once | TRBV9 | TRBD2 | TGTGCCAGCAGTCCCAGACTAGCAATCTACAATGAGCAGTTCTTC | CASSPRLAIYNEQFF
TRBJ2-3 | . | TRBV5-1 | TRBD1 | TGCGCCAGCAGCTTCCGGGACAGGGTCGTGTCAGATACGCAGTATTTT | CASSFRDRVVSDTQYF
TRBJ2-3 | . | TRBV7-6 | . | TGTGCCAGCAGCTTAGTCCGACACGGCACAGATACGCAGTATTTT | CASSLVRHGTDTQYF
TRBJ2-7 | . | TRBV2 | . | TGTGCCAGCAGTGAAGGGGCCTTAAGCTCCTACGAGCAGTACTTC | CASSEGALSSYEQYF
TRBJ2-2 | . | TRBV5-4 | TRBD2 | TGTGCCAGCAGCCCAGGACTAGCGGGAGCCGGGGAGCTGTTTTTT | CASSPGLAGAGELFF
TRBJ1-1 | . | TRBV9 | . | TGTGCCAGCAGCTCAACCCAGGGTGCTGAAGCTTTCTTT | CASSSTQGAEAFF
TRBJ1-5 | . | TRBV6-4 | TRBD1 | TGTGCCACTTCGACAGGGGGCAATCAGCCCCAGCATTTT | CATSTGGNQPQHF
TRBJ1-5 | once | TRBV30 | . | TGTGCCTGGAGTGTTCGGGATTGGAGCAATCAGCCCCAGCATTTT | CAWSVRDWSNQPQHF
TRBJ2-6 | few | TRBV19 | . | TGTGCCAGCAAGTCGGTCGAGCCTGGGGCCAACGTCCTGACTTTC | CASKSVEPGANVLTF
TRBJ2-1 | . | TRBV30 | . | TGTGCCTGGAGCAGAATTAGCGCTTACAATGAGCAGTTCTTC | CAWSRISAYNEQFF
TRBJ2-5 | . | TRBV19 | TRBD2 | TGTGCCAGCGGAGAATCCAGACTAGCGGGAGGGCCGTCAAAAACCCAGTACTTC | CASGESRLAGGPSKTQYF
TRBJ2-7 | . | TRBV13 | TRBD2 | TGTGCCAGCAGCTACGGGACTAGCGGGACATACGAGCAGTACTTC | CASSYGTSGTYEQYF
TRBJ2-5 | once | TRBV9 | TRBD2 | TGTGCCAGCAGCGTAGGCAGCGGGAGGCCCCAAGAGACCCAGTACTTC | CASSVGSGRPQETQYF
TRBJ2-3 | few | TRBV4-1 | . | TGCGCCAGCAGCCAAGTAAGGGCAGGGGTCACAGATACGCAGTATTTT | CASSQVRAGVTDTQYF
TRBJ2-3 | . | TRBV5-1 | . | TGCGCCAGCAGTCTCTTAATAGGACAGGGAGGGAGAAATACGCAGTATTTT | CASSLLIGQGGRNTQYF
TRBJ2-7 | . | TRBV5-6 | TRBD1 | TGTGCCAGCAGCTCCCTGGACAGGGACCACTACGAGCAGTACTTC | CASSSLDRDHYEQYF
TRBJ2-3 | . | TRBV14 | TRBD2 | TGTGCCAGCGGACCCGGGACTAGTACAGATACGCAGTATTTT | CASGPGTSTDTQYF
TRBJ1-4 | few | TRBV6-5 | TRBD1 | TGTGCCAGCAGTTACACCAGGACAGGGTATGAAAAACTGTTTTTT | CASSYTRTGYEKLFF
TRBJ2-7 | . | TRBV18 | . | TGTGCCAGCTCACCGACAAGTTCCTACGAGCAGTACTTC | CASSPTSSYEQYF
TRBJ1-6 | once | TRBV6-6 | TRBD1 | TGTGCCAGCAGTTACTCGTTGGCAGGGGGCGAGGCACCCCTCCACTTT | CASSYSLAGGEAPLHF
TRBJ1-4 | . | TRBV19 | . | TGTGCCAGTAGTCAAGGGACAATCGAAAAACTGTTTTTT | CASSQGTIEKLFF
TRBJ2-2 | . | TRBV7-9 | TRBD2 | TGTGCCAGCAGCTTTAGCGGGGGCCGGTCAAGCGGGGAGCTGTTTTTT | CASSFSGGRSSGELFF
TRBJ1-5 | . | TRBV6-5 | . | TGTGCCAGCAGCAACACAGGTAGCAATCAGCCCCAGCATTTT | CASSNTGSNQPQHF
TRBJ2-7 | . | TRBV6-1 | . | TGTGCCAGCAGTTTATCCGGGGAGCAGTACTTC | CASSLSGEQYF
TRBJ2-1 | . | TRBV27 | . | TGTGCCAGCAGTTCCAGGGGGGAACCCTACAATGAGCAGTTCTTC | CASSSRGEPYNEQFF
TRBJ2-5 | . | TRBV5-4 | . | TGTGCCAGCAGCGGCCGGGACACCCAAGAGACCCAGTACTTC | CASSGRDTQETQYF
TRBJ2-3 | . | TRBV5-4 | . | TGTGCCAGCAGTAAAATCAGTCGCGGGGAAGCGAGAGATACGCAGTATTTT | CASSKISRGEARDTQYF
TRBJ2-5 | . | TRBV5-1 | . | TGCGCCAGCAGCTTGGCACGCCTGAGGGAGACCCAGTACTTC | CASSLARLRETQYF
TRBJ2-1 | . | TRBV7-9 | . | TGTGCCAGCAGCTTGTCAATCTACAATGAGCAGTTCTTC | CASSLSIYNEQFF
TRBJ2-1 | . | TRBV13 | TRBD2 | TGTGCCAGCAGCCCTAGCGGGGGGGCCTACAATGAGCAGTTCTTC | CASSPSGGAYNEQFF
TRBJ1-1 | . | TRBV4-1 | TRBD1 | TGCGCCAGCAGCCAAGAATCAGGGGGCGCGGTGTGGACTGAAGCTTTCTTT | CASSQESGGAVWTEAFF
TRBJ1-5 | . | TRBV6-1 | TRBD1 | TGTGCCAGCAGTGACGACAGGGACCAGCCCCAGCATTTT | CASSDDRDQPQHF